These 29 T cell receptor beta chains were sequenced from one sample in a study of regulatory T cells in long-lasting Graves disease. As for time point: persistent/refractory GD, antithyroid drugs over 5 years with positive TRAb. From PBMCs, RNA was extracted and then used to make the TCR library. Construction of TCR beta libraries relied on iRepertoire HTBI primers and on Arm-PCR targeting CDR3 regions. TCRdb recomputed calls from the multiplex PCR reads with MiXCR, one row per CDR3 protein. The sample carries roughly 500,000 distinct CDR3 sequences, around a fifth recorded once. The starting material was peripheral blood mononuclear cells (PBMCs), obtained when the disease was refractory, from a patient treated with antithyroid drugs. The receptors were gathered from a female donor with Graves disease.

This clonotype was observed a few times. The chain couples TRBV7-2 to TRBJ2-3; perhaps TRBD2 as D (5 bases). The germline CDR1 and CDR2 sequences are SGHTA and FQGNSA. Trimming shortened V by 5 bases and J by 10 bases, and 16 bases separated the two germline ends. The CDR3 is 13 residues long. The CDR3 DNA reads TGTGCCAGCAGCATGACGGGGTTCGAGGCGCAGTATTTT. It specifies CASSMTGFEAQYF.

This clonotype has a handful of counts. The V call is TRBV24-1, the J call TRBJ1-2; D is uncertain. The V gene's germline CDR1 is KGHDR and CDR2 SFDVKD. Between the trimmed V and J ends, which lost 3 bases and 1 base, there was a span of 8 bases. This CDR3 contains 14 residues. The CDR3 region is CATSDPYFNYGYTF. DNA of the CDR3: TGTGCCACCAGTGATCCTTACTTTAACTATGGCTACACCTTC.

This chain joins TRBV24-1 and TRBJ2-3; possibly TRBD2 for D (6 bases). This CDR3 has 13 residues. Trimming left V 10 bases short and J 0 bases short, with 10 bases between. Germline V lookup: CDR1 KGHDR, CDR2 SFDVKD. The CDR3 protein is CATRDGSTDTQYF. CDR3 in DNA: TGTGCCACGCGGGACGGAAGCACAGATACGCAGTATTTT.

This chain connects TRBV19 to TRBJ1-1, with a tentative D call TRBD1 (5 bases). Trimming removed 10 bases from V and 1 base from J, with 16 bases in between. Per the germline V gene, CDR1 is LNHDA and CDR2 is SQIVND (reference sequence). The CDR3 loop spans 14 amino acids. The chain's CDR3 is CATLPGRRNTEAFF. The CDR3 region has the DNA TGTGCCACCCTCCCGGGACGACGGAACACTGAAGCTTTCTTT. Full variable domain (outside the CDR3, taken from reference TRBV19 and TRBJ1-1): DGGITQSPKYLFRKEGQNVTLSCEQNLNHDAMYWYRQDPGQGLRLIYYSQIVNDFQKGDIAEGYSVSREKKESFPLTVTSAQKNPTAFYLCATLPGRRNTEAFFGQGTRLTVV.

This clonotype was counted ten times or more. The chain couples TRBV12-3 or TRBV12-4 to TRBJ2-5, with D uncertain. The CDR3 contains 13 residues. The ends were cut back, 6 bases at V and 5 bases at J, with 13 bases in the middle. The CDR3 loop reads CASSPRRRETQYF. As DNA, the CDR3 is TGTGCCAGCAGCCCCCGGAGAAGGGAGACCCAGTACTTC.

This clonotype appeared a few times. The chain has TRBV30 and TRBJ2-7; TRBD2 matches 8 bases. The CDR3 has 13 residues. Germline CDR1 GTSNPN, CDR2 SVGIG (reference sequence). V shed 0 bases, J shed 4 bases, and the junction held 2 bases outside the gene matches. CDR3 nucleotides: TGTGCCTGGAGTGTGTCTAGCGGGTACGAGCAGTACTTC. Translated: CAWSVSSGYEQYF.

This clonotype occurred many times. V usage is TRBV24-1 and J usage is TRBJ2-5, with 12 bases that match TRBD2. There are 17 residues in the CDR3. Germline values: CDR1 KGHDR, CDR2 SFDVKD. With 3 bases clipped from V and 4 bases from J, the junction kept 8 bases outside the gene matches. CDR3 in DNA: TGTGCCACCAGTGATGGCCGACTAGCGGGAGTTAGAGAGACCCAGTACTTC. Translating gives CATSDGRLAGVRETQYF.

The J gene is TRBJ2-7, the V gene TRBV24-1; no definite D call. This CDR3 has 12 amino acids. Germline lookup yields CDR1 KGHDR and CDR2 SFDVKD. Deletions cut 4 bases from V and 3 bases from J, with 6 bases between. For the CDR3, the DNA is TGTGCCACCAGTGAAGATCACTACGAGCAGTACTTC. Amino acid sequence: CATSEDHYEQYF.

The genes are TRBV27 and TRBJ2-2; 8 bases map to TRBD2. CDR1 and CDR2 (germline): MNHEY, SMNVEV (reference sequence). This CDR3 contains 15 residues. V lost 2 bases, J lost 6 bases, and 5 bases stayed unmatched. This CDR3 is CASSLVAGTAGELFF. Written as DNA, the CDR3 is TGTGCCAGCAGTTTAGTAGCGGGGACGGCCGGGGAGCTGTTTTTT.

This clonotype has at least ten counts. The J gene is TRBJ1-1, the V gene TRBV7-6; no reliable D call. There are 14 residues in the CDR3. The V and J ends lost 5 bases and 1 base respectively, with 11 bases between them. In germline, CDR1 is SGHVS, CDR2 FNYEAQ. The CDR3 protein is CASSLGPENTEAFF. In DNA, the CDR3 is TGTGCCAGCAGCCTAGGCCCCGAGAACACTGAAGCTTTCTTT. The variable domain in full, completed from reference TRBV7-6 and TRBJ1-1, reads GAGVSQSPRYKVTKRGQDVALRCDPISGHVSLYWYRQALGQGPEFLTYFNYEAQQDKSGLPNDRFSAERPEGSISTLTIQRTEQRDSAMYRCASSLGPENTEAFFGQGTRLTVV.

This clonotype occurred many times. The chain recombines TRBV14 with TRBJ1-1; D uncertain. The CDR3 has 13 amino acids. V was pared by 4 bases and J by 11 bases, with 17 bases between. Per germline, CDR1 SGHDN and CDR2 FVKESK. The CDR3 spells CASSLATPAVAFF. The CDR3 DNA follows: TGTGCCAGCAGCCTGGCGACTCCGGCGGTTGCTTTCTTT.

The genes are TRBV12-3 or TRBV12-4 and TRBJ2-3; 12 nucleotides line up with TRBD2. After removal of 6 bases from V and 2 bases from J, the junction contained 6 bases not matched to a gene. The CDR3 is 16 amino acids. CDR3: CASRLLAGGATDTQYF. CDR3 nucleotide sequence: TGTGCCAGCAGGCTTCTAGCGGGAGGGGCCACAGATACGCAGTATTTT.

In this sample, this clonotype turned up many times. In DNA form, the CDR3 reads TGCAGTGCTAGACGACAGGACATCTATGGCTACACCTTC. Protein product: CSARRQDIYGYTF. The genes are TRBV20-1 and TRBJ1-2, with a tentative D call TRBD1 (6 bases). V was trimmed by 2 bases and J by 4 bases, leaving 11 bases between them. The CDR3 is 13 residues long. Germline CDR1 DFQATT, CDR2 SNEGSKA (reference sequence).

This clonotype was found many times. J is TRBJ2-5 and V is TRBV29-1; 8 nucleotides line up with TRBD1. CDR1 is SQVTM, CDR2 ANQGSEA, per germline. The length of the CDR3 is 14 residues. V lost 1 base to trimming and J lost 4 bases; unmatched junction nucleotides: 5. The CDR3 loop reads CSVEVVTGGETQYF. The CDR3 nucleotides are TGCAGCGTTGAAGTCGTTACAGGGGGAGAGACCCAGTACTTC.

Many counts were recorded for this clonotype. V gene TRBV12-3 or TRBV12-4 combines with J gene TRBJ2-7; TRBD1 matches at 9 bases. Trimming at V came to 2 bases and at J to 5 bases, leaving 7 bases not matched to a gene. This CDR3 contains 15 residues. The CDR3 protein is CASSLKGQGMDEQYF. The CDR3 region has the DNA TGTGCCAGCAGTTTAAAGGGACAGGGTATGGACGAGCAGTACTTC.

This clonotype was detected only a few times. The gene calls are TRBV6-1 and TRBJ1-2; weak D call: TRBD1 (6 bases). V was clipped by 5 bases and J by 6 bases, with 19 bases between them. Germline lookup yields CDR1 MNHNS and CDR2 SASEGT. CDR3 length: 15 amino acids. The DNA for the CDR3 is TGTGCCAGCAGTACAACCGGGACATTGGACGATGGCTACACCTTC. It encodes CASSTTGTLDDGYTF.

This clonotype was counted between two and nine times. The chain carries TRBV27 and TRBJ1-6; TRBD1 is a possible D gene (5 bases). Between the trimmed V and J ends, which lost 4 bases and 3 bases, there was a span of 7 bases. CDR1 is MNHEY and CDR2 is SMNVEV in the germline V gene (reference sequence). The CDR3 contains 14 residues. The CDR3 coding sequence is TGTGCCAGCAGTTGGGGCAACTATAATTCACCCCTCCACTTT. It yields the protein CASSWGNYNSPLHF.

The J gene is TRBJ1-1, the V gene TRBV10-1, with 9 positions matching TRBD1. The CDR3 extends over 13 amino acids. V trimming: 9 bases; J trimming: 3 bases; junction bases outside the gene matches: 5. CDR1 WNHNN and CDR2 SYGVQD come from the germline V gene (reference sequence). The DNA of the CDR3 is TGCGCCAGAGGGACAGGGCCCGACACTGAAGCTTTCTTT. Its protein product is CARGTGPDTEAFF.

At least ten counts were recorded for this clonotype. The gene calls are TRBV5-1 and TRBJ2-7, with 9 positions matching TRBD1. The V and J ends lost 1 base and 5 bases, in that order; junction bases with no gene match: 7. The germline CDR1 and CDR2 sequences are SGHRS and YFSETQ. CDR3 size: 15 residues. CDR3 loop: CASSLPGTGLHEQYF. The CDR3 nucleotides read TGCGCCAGCAGCTTGCCCGGGACAGGGTTACACGAGCAGTACTTC.

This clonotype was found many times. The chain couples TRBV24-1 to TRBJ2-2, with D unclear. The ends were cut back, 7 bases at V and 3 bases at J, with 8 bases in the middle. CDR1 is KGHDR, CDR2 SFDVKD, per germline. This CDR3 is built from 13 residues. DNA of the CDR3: TGTGCCACCAGCAAAGGATACACCGGGGAGCTGTTTTTT. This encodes CATSKGYTGELFF.

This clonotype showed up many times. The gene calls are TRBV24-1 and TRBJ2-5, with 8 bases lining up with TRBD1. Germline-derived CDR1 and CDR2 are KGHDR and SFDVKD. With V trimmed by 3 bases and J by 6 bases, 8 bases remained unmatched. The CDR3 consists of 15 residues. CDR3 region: CATSDGADRGKTQYF. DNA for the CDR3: TGTGCCACCAGTGATGGGGCTGACAGGGGAAAGACCCAGTACTTC.

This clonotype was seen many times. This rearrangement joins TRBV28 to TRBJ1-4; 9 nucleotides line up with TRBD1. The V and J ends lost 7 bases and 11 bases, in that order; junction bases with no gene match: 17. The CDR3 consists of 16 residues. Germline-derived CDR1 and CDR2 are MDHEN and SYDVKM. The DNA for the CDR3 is TGTGCCAGCACATCCCAAGACCGGGACAGGGTGTTGAAACTGTTTTTT. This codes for CASTSQDRDRVLKLFF.

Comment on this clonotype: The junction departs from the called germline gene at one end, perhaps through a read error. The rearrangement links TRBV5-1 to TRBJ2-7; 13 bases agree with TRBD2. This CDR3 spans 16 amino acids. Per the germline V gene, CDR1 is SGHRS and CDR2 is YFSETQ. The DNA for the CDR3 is TGCGCCAGCAGCGCGTCCGGGACTAGCGGGACCTACGGGCAGTACTTC. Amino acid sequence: CASSASGTSGTYGQYF.

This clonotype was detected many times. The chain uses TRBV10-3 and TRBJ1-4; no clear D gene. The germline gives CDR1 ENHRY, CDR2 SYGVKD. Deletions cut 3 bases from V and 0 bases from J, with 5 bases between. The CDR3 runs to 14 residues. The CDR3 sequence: CAISDPTTNEKLFF. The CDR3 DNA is TGTGCCATCAGTGATCCTACAACTAATGAAAAACTGTTTTTT.

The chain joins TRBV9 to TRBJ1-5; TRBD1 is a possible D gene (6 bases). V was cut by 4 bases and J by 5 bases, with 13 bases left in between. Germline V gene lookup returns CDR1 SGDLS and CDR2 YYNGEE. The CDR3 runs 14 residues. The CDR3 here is CASSRREGDQPQHF. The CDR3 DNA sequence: TGTGCCAGCAGCCGACGGGAGGGGGATCAGCCCCAGCATTTT.

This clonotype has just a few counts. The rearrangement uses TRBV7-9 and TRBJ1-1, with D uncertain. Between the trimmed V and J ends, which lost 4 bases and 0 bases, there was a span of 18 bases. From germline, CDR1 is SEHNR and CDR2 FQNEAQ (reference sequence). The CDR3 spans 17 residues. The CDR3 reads CASSSPQTMPLNTEAFF. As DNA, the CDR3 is TGTGCCAGCAGCTCCCCACAGACAATGCCTCTGAACACTGAAGCTTTCTTT.

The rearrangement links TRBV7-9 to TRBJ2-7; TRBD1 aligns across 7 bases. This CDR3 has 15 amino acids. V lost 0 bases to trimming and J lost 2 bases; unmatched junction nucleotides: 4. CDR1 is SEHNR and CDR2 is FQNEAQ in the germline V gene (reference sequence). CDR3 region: CASSLAGQSPYEQYF. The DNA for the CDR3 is TGTGCCAGCAGCTTAGCGGGACAGAGTCCCTACGAGCAGTACTTC.

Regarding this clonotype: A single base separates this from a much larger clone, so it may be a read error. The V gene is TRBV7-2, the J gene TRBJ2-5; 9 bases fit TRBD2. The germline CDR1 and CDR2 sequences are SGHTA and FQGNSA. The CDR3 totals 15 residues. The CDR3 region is CASSLEAGGGETRYF. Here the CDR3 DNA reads TGTGCCAGCAGCTTAGAAGCGGGGGGAGGAGAGACCCGGTACTTC.

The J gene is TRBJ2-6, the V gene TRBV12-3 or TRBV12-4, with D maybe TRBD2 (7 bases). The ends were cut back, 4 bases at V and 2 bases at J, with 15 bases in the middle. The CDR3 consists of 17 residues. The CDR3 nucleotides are TGTGCCAGCAGTTACGGGGGGCGATTAGCTGGGGCCAACGTCCTGACTTTC. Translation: CASSYGGRLAGANVLTF.